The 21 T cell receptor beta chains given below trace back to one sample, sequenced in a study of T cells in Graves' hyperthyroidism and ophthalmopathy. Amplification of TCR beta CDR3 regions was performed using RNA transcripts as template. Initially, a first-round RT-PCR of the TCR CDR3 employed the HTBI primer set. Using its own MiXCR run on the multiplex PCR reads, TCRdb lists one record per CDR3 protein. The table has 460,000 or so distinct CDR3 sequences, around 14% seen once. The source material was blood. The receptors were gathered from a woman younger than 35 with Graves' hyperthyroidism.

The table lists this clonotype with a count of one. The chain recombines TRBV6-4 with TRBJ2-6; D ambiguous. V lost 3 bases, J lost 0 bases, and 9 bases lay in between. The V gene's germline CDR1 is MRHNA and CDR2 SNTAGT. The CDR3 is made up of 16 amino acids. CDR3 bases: TGTGCCAGCAGTGAAGTGGGAAACTCTGGGGCCAACGTCCTGACTTTC. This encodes CASSEVGNSGANVLTF.

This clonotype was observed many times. The CDR3 is CSVTTGGTQPQHF. CDR3 nucleotide sequence: TGCAGCGTTACGACAGGGGGCACTCAGCCCCAGCATTTT. The rearrangement uses TRBV29-1 and TRBJ1-5, with TRBD1 identical over 10 bases. The ends lost 5 bases at V and 6 bases at J; junction bases unmatched: 4. Germline assignment: CDR1 SQVTM and CDR2 ANQGSEA. CDR3 size: 13 residues. The full variable domain, its missing parts supplied by reference TRBV29-1 and TRBJ1-5, is SAVISQKPSRDICQRGTSLTIQCQVDSQVTMMFWYRQQPGQSLTLIATANQGSEATYESGFVIDKFPISRPNLTFSTLTVSNMSPEDSSIYLCSVTTGGTQPQHFGDGTRLSIL.

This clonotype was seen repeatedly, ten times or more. The CDR3 loop is CASSEIPFPAGPEAFF. In nucleotides, the CDR3 is TGTGCCAGCAGTGAAATACCCTTCCCAGCAGGTCCTGAAGCTTTCTTT. The chain recombines TRBV2 with TRBJ1-1; D is ambiguous. Germline CDR1 SNHLY, CDR2 FYNNEI. With 2 bases removed from V and 6 bases from J, the gap between germline ends came to 19 bases. The CDR3 loop spans 16 amino acids.

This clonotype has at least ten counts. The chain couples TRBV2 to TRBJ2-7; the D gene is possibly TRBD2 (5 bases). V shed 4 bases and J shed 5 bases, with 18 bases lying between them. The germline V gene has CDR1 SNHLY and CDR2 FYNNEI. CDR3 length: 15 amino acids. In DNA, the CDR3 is TGTGCCAGCAGTGTAGCGTGGGAGAGGGTCCACGAGCAGTACTTC. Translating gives CASSVAWERVHEQYF.

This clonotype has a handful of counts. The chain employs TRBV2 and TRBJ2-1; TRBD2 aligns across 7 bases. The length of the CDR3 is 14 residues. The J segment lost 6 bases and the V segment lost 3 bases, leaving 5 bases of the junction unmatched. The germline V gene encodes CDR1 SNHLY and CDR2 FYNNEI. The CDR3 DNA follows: TGTGCCAGCAGTGAGGGGGGGGGGGTCAATGAGCAGTTCTTC. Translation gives CASSEGGGVNEQFF.

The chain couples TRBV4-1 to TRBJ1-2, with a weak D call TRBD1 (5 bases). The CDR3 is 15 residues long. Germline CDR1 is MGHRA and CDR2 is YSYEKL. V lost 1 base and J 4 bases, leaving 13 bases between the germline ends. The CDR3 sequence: CASSQGKAGIYGYTF. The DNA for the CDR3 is TGCGCCAGCAGCCAAGGGAAAGCAGGGATCTATGGCTACACCTTC.

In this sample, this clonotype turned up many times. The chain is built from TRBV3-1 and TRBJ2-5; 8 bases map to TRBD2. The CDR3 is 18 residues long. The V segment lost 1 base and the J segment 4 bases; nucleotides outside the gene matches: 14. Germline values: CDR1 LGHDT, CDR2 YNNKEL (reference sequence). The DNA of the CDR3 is TGTGCCAGCAGCCAAGTTGCTACGGGAGGGCCCTTTCGAGAGACCCAGTACTTC. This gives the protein CASSQVATGGPFRETQYF.

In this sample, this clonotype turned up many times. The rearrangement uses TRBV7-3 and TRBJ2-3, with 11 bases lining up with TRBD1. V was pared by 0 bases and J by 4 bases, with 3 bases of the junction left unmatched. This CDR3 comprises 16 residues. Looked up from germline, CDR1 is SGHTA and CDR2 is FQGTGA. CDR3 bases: TGTGCCAGCAGCTTAACTCGGGACAGGGGGTCAGATACGCAGTATTTT. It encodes CASSLTRDRGSDTQYF.

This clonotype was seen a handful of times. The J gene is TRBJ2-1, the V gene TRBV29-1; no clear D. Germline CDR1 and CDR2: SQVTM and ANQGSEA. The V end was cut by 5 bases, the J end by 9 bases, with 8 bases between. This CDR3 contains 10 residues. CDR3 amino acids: CSVSEGEQFF. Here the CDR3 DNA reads TGCAGCGTTTCCGAAGGTGAGCAGTTCTTC.

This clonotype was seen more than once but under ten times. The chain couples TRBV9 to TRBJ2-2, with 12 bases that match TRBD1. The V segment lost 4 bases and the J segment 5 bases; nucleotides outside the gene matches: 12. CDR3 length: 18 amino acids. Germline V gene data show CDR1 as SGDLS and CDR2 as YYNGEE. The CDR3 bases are TGTGCCAGCAGCCGTAGTCTCCGGGGACAGGGGGCTACCGGGGAGCTGTTTTTT. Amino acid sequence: CASSRSLRGQGATGELFF.

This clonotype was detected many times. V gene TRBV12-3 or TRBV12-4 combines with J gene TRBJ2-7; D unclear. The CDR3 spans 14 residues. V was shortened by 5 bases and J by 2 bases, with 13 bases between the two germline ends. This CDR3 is CASSLSFGPYEQYF. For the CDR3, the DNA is TGTGCCAGCAGTCTATCCTTCGGCCCCTACGAGCAGTACTTC.

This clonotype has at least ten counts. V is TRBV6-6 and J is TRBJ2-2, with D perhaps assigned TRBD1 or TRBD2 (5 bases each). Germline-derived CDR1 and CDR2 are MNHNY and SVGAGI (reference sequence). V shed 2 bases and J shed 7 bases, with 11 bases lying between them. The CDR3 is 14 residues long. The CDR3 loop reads CASSYASGSGELFF. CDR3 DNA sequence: TGTGCCAGCAGTTACGCCTCAGGGAGCGGGGAGCTGTTTTTT.

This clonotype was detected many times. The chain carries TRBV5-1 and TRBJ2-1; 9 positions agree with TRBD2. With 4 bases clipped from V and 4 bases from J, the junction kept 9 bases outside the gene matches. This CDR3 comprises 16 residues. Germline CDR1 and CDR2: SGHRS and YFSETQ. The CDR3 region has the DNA TGCGCCAGCAGCCCCTTACTAGCGGGTGGATACAATGAGCAGTTCTTC. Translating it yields CASSPLLAGGYNEQFF.

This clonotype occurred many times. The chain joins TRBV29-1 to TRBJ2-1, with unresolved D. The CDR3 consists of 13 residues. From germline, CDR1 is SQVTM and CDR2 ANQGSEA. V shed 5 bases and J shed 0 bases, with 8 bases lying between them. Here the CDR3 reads CSVIKSSYNEQFF. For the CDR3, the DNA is TGCAGCGTTATCAAGAGCTCCTACAATGAGCAGTTCTTC.

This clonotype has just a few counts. CDR3 in DNA: TGTGCCAGCAGTTTGAGTCTTGTCGGCCCTAGCTCACCCCTCCACTTT. This codes for CASSLSLVGPSSPLHF. This chain uses TRBV28 with TRBJ1-6; D uncertain. The ends were cut back, 3 bases at V and 10 bases at J, with 19 bases in the middle. CDR1 and CDR2 from the germline V gene are MDHEN and SYDVKM. The CDR3 spans 16 residues.

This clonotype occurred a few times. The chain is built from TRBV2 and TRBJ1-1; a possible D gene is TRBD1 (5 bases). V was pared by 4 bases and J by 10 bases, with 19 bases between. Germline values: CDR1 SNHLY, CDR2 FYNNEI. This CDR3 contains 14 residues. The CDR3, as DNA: TGTGCCAGCAGTGCTAGTCTGGGGGGAAGCGGAGCTTTCTTT. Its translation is CASSASLGGSGAFF.

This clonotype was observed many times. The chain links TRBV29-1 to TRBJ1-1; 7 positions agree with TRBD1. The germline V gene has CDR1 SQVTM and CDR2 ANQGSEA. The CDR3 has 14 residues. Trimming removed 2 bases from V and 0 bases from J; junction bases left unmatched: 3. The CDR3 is CSVETGTVNTEAFF. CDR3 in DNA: TGCAGCGTTGAAACCGGGACAGTGAACACTGAAGCTTTCTTT.

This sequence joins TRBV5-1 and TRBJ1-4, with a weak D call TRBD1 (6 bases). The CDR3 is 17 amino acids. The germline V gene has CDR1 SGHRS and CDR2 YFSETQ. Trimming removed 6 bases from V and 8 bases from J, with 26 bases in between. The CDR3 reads CASTEWGRTVLREKLFF. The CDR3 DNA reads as TGCGCCAGCACTGAATGGGGGCGGACGGTCCTTCGGGAAAAACTGTTTTTT.

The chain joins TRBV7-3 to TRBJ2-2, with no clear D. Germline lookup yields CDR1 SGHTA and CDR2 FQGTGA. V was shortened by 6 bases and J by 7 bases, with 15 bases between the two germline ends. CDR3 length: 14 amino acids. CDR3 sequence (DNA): TGTGCCAGCAGTTCCCCTCCTATTGGCGGGGAGCTGTTTTTT. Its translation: CASSSPPIGGELFF.

As DNA, the CDR3 is TGTGCCAGCAGTGAGTCCGAGCCGTACAACTATGGCTACACCTTC. Translating gives CASSESEPYNYGYTF. This chain uses TRBV6-1 with TRBJ1-2, with D unresolved. The CDR3 length is 15 residues. Germline loops: CDR1 MNHNS, CDR2 SASEGT. Trimming removed 3 bases at V and 2 bases at J, with 13 bases between.

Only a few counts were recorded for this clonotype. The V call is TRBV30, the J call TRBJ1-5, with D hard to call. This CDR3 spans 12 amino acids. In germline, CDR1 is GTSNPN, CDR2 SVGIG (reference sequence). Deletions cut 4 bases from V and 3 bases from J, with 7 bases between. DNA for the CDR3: TGTGCCTGGAACACGGACAATCAGCCCCAGCATTTT. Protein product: CAWNTDNQPQHF.